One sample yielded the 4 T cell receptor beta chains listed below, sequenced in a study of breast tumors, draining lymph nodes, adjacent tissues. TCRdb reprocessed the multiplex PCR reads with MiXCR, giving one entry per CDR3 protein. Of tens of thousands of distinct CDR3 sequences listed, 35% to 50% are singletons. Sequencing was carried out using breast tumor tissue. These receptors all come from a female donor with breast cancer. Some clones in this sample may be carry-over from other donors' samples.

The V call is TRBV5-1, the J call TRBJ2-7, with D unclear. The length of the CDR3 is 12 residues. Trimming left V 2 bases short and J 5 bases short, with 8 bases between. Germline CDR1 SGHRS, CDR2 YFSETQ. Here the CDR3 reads CASSFEQHEQYF. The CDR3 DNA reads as TGCGCCAGCAGCTTTGAACAGCACGAGCAGTACTTC.

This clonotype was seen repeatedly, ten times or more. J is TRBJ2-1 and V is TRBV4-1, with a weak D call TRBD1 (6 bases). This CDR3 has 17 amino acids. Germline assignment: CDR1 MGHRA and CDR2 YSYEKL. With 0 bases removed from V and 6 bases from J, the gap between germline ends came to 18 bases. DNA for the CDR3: TGCGCCAGCAGCCAAGAATCACAGGGTTTCGTGGTCAATGAGCAGTTCTTC. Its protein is CASSQESQGFVVNEQFF.

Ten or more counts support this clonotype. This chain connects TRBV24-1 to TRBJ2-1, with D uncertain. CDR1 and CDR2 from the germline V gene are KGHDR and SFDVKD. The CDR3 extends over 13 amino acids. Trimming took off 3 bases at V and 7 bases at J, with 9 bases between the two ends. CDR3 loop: CATSDRTRNEQFF. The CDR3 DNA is TGTGCCACCAGTGATCGGACGCGGAATGAGCAGTTCTTC.

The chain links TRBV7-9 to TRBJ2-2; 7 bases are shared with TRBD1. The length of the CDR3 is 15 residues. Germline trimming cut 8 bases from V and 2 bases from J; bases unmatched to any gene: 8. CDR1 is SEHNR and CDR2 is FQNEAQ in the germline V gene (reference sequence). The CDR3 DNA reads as TGTGCCAGCGCACCTGGGGACAGAAACACCGGGGAGCTGTTTTTT. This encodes CASAPGDRNTGELFF.